The next 12 T cell receptor beta chains were all read from a single sample in a study of blood T cell repertoires in COVID-19. TCRdb keeps only in-frame clones here, not all; method: immunoSEQ multiplex PCR. Of about 240,000 clones listed, over 90% are singletons. Sequenced: peripheral blood. These receptors originate from a man aged 25-45 years with COVID-19, enrolled during active disease.

The chain carries TRBV23-1 and TRBJ1-5, with D possibly being TRBD1 (5 bases). TRBV23-1 is annotated as an ORF whose role is uncertain. V was trimmed by 10 bases and J by 2 bases, leaving 18 bases between them. This CDR3 spans 15 amino acids. CDR3 protein: CATPRRGGGNQPQHF. The CDR3 bases are TGCGCCACCCCCCGGAGGGGAGGCGGCAATCAGCCCCAGCATTTT.

This rearrangement joins TRBV3-1 (or the pseudogene TRBV3-2) to TRBJ1-2, with D possibly matching TRBD1 (5 bases). The CDR3 is 13 amino acids. Trimming shortened V by 4 bases and J by 4 bases, and 10 bases separated the two germline ends. Germline-derived CDR1 and CDR2 are LGHDT and YNNKEL (reference sequence). CDR3 protein: CASSPGLPYGYTF. CDR3 sequence (DNA): TGTGCCAGCAGCCCGGGACTCCCCTATGGCTACACCTTC.

The chain uses TRBV2 and TRBJ2-5; 12 bases map to TRBD2. Germline CDR1 SNHLY, CDR2 FYNNEI. The CDR3 length is 15 residues. V gave up 4 bases and J gave up 9 bases; unmatched junction bases: 9. CDR3 in DNA: TGTGCCAGCAGTGCCCGGACTAGCGGGGTCGGGGCCCAGTACTTC. Amino acid sequence: CASSARTSGVGAQYF.

The V gene is TRBV13, the J gene TRBJ2-3; TRBD2 is a possible D gene (7 bases). The V end was cut by 5 bases, the J end by 0 bases, with 12 bases between. Germline loops: CDR1 PRHDT, CDR2 FYEKMQ (reference sequence). CDR3 length equals 15 residues. CDR3 nucleotides: TGTGCCAGCAGCCCGGGGGGCTCTAGCACAGATACGCAGTATTTT. Translated: CASSPGGSSTDTQYF.

V gene TRBV6-5 combines with J gene TRBJ1-6; 9 bases are a match to TRBD1. J lost 10 bases, V lost 0 bases, and 7 bases had no gene match. Germline V CDR1 and CDR2: MNHEY, SVGAGI. This CDR3 contains 16 residues. The CDR3: CASSYSMGQGGSPLHF. The DNA of the CDR3 is TGTGCCAGCAGTTACTCGATGGGACAGGGTGGATCACCCCTCCACTTT.

V gene TRBV7-2 combines with J gene TRBJ2-2; no reliable D call. The CDR3 runs to 14 residues. V lost 3 bases and J 4 bases, leaving 9 bases between the germline ends. Germline CDR1 is SGHTA and CDR2 is FQGNSA. CDR3 residues: CASSFTTGTGELFF. In nucleotides, the CDR3 is TGTGCCAGCAGCTTTACGACTGGCACCGGGGAGCTGTTTTTT.

This chain joins TRBV2 and TRBJ2-1; D might be TRBD1 (5 bases). Germline-derived CDR1 and CDR2 are SNHLY and FYNNEI. This CDR3 comprises 17 residues. V shed 2 bases and J shed 4 bases, with 18 bases lying between them. The DNA of the CDR3 is TGTGCCAGCAGTGAAAAAACCTGGCCAGGGCGGTACAATGAGCAGTTCTTC. This translates into CASSEKTWPGRYNEQFF.

In this sample, this clone turned up once. The chain recombines TRBV7-9 with TRBJ2-3, with 7 nucleotides matching TRBD2. The CDR3 totals 15 residues. CDR1 is SEHNR, CDR2 FQNEAQ, per germline (reference sequence). With V trimmed by 5 bases and J by 2 bases, 7 bases remained unmatched. CDR3 sequence: CASSLYGLDTDTQYF. The CDR3 coding sequence is TGTGCCAGCAGCCTCTACGGACTAGACACAGATACGCAGTATTTT.

This chain uses TRBV28 with TRBJ1-4, with D hard to call. Germline V gene sequence: CDR1 MDHEN, CDR2 SYDVKM. The V end was cut by 2 bases, the J end by 8 bases, with 9 bases between. This CDR3 contains 13 residues. The CDR3 spells CASSLDLEEKLFF. CDR3 DNA sequence: TGTGCCAGCAGTTTAGATCTGGAGGAAAAACTGTTTTTT. Full variable domain (outside the CDR3, taken from reference TRBV28 and TRBJ1-4): DVKVTQSSRYLVKRTGEKVFLECVQDMDHENMFWYRQDPGLGLRLIYFSYDVKMKEKGDIPEGYSVSREKKERFSLILESASTNQTSMYLCASSLDLEEKLFFGSGTQLSVL.

The V and J genes are TRBV5-1 and TRBJ2-3; D is unresolved. Germline CDR1 and CDR2: SGHRS and YFSETQ. V shed 5 bases and J shed 3 bases, with 16 bases lying between them. This CDR3 has 15 residues. DNA for the CDR3: TGCGCCAGCAGACTTGATCCCGCCGGTACAGATACGCAGTATTTT. This gives the protein CASRLDPAGTDTQYF.

In this sample, this clone turned up once. The chain combines TRBV12-3 or TRBV12-4 with TRBJ1-5; D not certain. The CDR3 is made up of 13 amino acids. The germline V and J ends were trimmed by 4 bases and 0 bases, with 4 bases remaining between them. The CDR3 sequence is CASSSNSNQPQHF. CDR3 sequence (DNA): TGTGCCAGCAGTTCCAATAGCAATCAGCCCCAGCATTTT.

This clone was seen once. The V and J genes are TRBV9 and TRBJ2-1; TRBD2 agrees at 7 bases. The germline gives CDR1 SGDLS, CDR2 YYNGEE. The V segment lost 2 bases and the J segment 9 bases; nucleotides outside the gene matches: 11. This CDR3 has 15 residues. CDR3 amino acids: CASSVWTSIEGEQFF. Here the CDR3 DNA reads TGTGCCAGCAGCGTCTGGACTAGTATCGAGGGTGAGCAGTTCTTC.